The clone carrying this T cell receptor beta chain was observed many times. Antigen specificity is unknown. This CDR3 is 16 amino acids long. V lost 1 base and J lost 4, with 14 bases in between. Germline V gives CDR1 SGHTA, CDR2 FQGNSA. The data are from a study of CD8 T cells in ankylosing spondylitis. Study-wide results and limits: The clones that were linked to disease were reported to be significantly enriched in matched synovial fluid samples from ankylosing spondylitis patients. A TCR beta motif made of roughly eight highly homologous variants seemed typical of ankylosing spondylitis blood. Disease-linked clones bore a CD8+ phenotype and were relatively rare in peripheral blood.

Construction of TCR beta libraries was performed using quantitative 5'-RACE with molecular barcodes. TCRdb itself ran the 5' RACE reads through MiXCR, one entry per CDR3 protein. The data hold under 300,000 distinct CDR3 sequences, with around 9.2% observed a single time. The TCR originated in a male donor with ankylosing spondylitis or in good health (not recorded which). Sequences were obtained from blood, either unsorted or a sorted T cell fraction (not recorded which). The chain joins TRBV7-2 to TRBJ2-1; D is perhaps TRBD2 (7 bases). CDR3 amino acids: CASSLGGGRTYNEQFF. In nucleotides, the CDR3 is TGTGCCAGCAGCTTAGGGGGGGGCAGAACTTACAATGAGCAGTTCTTC. Based on the CDR3 plus reference TRBV7-2 and TRBJ2-1, the full variable domain is GAGVSQSPSNKVTEKGKDVELRCDPISGHTALYWYRQSLGQGLEFLIYFQGNSAPDKSGLPSDRFSAERTGGSVSTLTIQRTQQEDSAVYLCASSLGGGRTYNEQFFGPGTRLTVL.